This T cell receptor (beta chain) was recovered during a study of blood T cells in healthy people across ages. There are a few counts of this clonotype. As yet, its antigen is unknown. General study results and limits: Significant beta diversity loss was already apparent by age roughly 38, declining roughly linearly.

The CDR3 sequence is 14 residues long. Per germline, CDR1 SEHNR and CDR2 FQNEAQ (reference sequence). The germline V and J ends were trimmed by 4 bases and 8 bases, with 17 bases remaining between them. The use of a sample-barcoded 5' primer and a J-beta primer mix characterized a second PCR of about 7 to 12 cycles. Each cDNA molecule received a tag from a template-switch adaptor that had 12 random nucleotides. Each CDR3 protein is one row after TCRdb ran MiXCR on the 5' RACE reads. The sample shows fewer than 2 million distinct CDR3 sequences, approximately 39% of them seen only once. The donors, all healthy, were Caucasians living in Russia, aged roughly 6 to 100. A minimum of 6 million PBMCs was isolated per sample.

The chain recombines TRBV7-9 with TRBJ1-2; maybe TRBD1 (6 bases). This TCR was sampled from a human donor in good health. Material for sequencing was blood. The CDR3 spells CASSSHPGGFGYTF. The CDR3 nucleotides are TGTGCCAGCAGCTCACACCCCGGGGGCTTCGGCTACACCTTC. The whole variable domain, filled in from reference TRBV7-9 and TRBJ1-2, reads DTGVSQNPRHKITKRGQNVTFRCDPISEHNRLYWYRQTLGQGPEFLTYFQNEAQLEKSRLLSDRFSAERPKGSFSTLEIQRTEQGDSAMYLCASSSHPGGFGYTFGSGTRLTVV.